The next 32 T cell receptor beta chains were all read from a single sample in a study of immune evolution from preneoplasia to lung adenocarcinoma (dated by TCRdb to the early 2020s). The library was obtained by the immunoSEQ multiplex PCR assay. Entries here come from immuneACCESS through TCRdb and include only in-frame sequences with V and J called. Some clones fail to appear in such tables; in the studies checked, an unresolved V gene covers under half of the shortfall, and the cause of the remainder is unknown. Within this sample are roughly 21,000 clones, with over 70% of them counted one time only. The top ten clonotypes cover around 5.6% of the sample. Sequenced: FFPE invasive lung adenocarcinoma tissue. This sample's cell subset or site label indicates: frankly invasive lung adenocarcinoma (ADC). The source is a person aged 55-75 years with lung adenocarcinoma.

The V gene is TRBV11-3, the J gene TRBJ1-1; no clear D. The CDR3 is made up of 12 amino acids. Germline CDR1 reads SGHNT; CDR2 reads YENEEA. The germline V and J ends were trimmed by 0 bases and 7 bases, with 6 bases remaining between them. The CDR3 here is CASSLEGYEAFF. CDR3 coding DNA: TGTGCCAGCAGCTTAGAGGGGTATGAAGCTTTCTTT.

Here the CDR3 reads CASSSIAGPKPDTQYF. CDR3 in DNA: TGTGCCAGCAGTTCCATAGCGGGACCGAAACCGGATACGCAGTATTTT. The V and J genes are TRBV28 and TRBJ2-3; 8 bases map to TRBD2. The V and J ends lost 4 bases and 6 bases, in that order; junction bases with no gene match: 12. The CDR3 has 16 amino acids. Germline-derived CDR1 and CDR2 are MDHEN and SYDVKM. The whole variable domain, remainder taken from reference TRBV28 and TRBJ2-3, is DVKVTQSSRYLVKRTGEKVFLECVQDMDHENMFWYRQDPGLGLRLIYFSYDVKMKEKGDIPEGYSVSREKKERFSLILESASTNQTSMYLCASSSIAGPKPDTQYFGPGTRLTVL.

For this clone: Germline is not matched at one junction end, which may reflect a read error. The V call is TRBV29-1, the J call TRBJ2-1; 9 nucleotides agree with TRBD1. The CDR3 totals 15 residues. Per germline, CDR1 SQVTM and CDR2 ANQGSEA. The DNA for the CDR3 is TGCAGCGTCCAAAAATCCACAGGGGGCTACGATGAGCAGTTCTTC. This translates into CSVQKSTGGYDEQFF.

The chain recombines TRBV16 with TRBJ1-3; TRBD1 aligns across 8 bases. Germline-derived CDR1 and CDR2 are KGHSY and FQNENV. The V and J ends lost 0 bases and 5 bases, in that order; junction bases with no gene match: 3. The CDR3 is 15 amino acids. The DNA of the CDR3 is TGTGCCAGCAGCCAATCCCGACAGGGGAGAAACACCATATATTTT. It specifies CASSQSRQGRNTIYF.

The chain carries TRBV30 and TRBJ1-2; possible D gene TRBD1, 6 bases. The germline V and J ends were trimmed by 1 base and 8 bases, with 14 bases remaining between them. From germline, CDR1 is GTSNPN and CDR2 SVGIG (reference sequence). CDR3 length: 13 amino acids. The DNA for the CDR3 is TGTGCCTGGAGTGGGGGAGGGGGTCGCGGCTACACCTTC. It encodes CAWSGGGGRGYTF.

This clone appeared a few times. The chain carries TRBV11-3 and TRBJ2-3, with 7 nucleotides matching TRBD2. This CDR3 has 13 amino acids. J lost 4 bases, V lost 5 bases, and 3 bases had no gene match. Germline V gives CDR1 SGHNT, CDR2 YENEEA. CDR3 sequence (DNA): TGTGCCAGCAGCCAGGCGGGAGCAGATACGCAGTATTTT. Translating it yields CASSQAGADTQYF.

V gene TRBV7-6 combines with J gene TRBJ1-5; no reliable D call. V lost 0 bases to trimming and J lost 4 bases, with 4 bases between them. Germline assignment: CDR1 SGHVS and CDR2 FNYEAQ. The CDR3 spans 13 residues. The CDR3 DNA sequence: TGTGCCAGCAGCTTAGCTGAGAATCAGCCCCAGCATTTT. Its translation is CASSLAENQPQHF.

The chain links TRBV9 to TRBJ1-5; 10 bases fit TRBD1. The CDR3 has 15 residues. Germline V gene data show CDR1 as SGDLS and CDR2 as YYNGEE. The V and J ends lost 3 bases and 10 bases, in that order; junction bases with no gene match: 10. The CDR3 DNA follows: TGTGCCAGCAGCGCGGGATCGGGACAGGGGTTTCCCCAGCATTTT. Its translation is CASSAGSGQGFPQHF.

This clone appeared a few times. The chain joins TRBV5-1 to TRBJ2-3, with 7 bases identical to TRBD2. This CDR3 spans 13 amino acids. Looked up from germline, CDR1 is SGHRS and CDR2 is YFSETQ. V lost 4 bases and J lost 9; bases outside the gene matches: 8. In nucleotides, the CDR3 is TGCGCCAGCAGCCATGGTGGGGGGGACACGCAGTATTTT. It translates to CASSHGGGDTQYF. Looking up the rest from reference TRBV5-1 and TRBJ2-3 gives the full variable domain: KAGVTQTPRYLIKTRGQQVTLSCSPISGHRSVSWYQQTPGQGLQFLFEYFSETQRNKGNFPGRFSGRQFSNSRSEMNVSTLELGDSALYLCASSHGGGDTQYFGPGTRLTVL.

The CDR3 DNA reads TGTGCCAGCAGCGTCGGGGACGAGCAGTACTTC. Protein: CASSVGDEQYF. This chain joins TRBV11-3 and TRBJ2-7; tentative D call: TRBD2 (5 bases). V lost 5 bases, J lost 5 bases, and 7 bases lay in between. The CDR3 consists of 11 residues. Germline CDR1 SGHNT, CDR2 YENEEA.

The CDR3 protein is CASKGTPLSTDTQYF. The CDR3 nucleotides are TGTGCCAGCAAAGGGACTCCCCTTAGCACAGATACGCAGTATTTT. The chain couples TRBV6-5 to TRBJ2-3, with D possibly matching TRBD2 (6 bases). The germline V and J ends were trimmed by 7 bases and 0 bases, with 14 bases remaining between them. Germline V CDR1 and CDR2: MNHEY, SVGAGI. The CDR3 is made up of 15 amino acids.

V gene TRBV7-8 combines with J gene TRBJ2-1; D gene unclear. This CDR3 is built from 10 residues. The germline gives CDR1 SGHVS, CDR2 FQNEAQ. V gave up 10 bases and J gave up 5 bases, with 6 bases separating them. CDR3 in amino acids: CATGNNEQFF. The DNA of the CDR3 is TGTGCCACTGGTAACAATGAGCAGTTCTTC.

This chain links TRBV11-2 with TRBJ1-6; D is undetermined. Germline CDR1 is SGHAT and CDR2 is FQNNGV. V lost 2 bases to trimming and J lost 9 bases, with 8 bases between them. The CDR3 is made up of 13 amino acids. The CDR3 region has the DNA TGTGCCAGCAGCTTAAACCTCGCTTCACCCCTCCACTTT. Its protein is CASSLNLASPLHF.

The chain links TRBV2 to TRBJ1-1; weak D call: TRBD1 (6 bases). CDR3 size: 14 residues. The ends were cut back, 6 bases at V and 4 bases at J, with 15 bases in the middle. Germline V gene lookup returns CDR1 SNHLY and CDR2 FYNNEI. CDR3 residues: CASSEQGGGTEAFF. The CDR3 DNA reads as TGTGCCAGCAGCGAACAAGGAGGGGGCACTGAAGCTTTCTTT.

CDR3 loop: CASSLTGGLRITGELFF. The CDR3 nucleotides are TGTGCCAGCAGCTTGACAGGAGGCTTGCGGATCACCGGGGAGCTGTTTTTT. The J gene is TRBJ2-2, the V gene TRBV7-2, with a possible D match to TRBD1 (6 bases). Trimming took off 3 bases at V and 4 bases at J, with 18 bases between the two ends. The germline V gene encodes CDR1 SGHTA and CDR2 FQGNSA. The CDR3 loop spans 17 amino acids. Filled out from reference TRBV7-2 and TRBJ2-2, the complete variable domain reads GAGVSQSPSNKVTEKGKDVELRCDPISGHTALYWYRQSLGQGLEFLIYFQGNSAPDKSGLPSDRFSAERTGGSVSTLTIQRTQQEDSAVYLCASSLTGGLRITGELFFGEGSRLTVL.

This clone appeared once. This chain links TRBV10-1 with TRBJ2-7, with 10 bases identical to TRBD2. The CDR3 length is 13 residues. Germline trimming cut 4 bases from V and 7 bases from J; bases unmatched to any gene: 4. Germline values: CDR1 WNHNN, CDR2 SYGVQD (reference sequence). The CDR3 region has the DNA TGCGCCAGCAGTGCCATACTAGCGGGGGAGCAGTACTTC. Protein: CASSAILAGEQYF.

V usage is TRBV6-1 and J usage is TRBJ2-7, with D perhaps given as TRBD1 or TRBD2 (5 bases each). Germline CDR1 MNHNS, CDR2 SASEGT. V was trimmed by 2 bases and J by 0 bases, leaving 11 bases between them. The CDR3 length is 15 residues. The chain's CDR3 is CASSESSGSSYEQYF. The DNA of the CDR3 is TGTGCCAGCAGTGAAAGTTCAGGGAGCTCCTACGAGCAGTACTTC.

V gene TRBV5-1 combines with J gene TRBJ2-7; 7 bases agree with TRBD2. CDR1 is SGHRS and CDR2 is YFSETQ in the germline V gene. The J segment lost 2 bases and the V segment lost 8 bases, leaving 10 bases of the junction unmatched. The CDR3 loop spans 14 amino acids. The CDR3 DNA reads TGCGCCAGTAGGATTTCTAGCGGTCCCTACGAGCAGTACTTC. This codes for CASRISSGPYEQYF.

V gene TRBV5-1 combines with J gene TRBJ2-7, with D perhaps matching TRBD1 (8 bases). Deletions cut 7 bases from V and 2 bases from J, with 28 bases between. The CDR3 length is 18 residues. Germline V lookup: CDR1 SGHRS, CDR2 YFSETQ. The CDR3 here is CASSPGGMPPGLAYEQYF. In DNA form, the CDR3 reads TGCGCCAGCTCCCCAGGGGGCATGCCACCCGGACTAGCCTACGAGCAGTACTTC. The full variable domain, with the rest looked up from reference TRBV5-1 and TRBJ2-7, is KAGVTQTPRYLIKTRGQQVTLSCSPISGHRSVSWYQQTPGQGLQFLFEYFSETQRNKGNFPGRFSGRQFSNSRSEMNVSTLELGDSALYLCASSPGGMPPGLAYEQYFGPGTRLTVT.

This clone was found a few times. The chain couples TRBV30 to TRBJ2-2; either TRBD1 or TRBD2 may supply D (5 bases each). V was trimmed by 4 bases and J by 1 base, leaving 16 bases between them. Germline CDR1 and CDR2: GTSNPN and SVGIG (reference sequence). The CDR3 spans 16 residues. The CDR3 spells CAWTGSLTLNTGELFF. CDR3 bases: TGTGCCTGGACAGGGAGTTTGACTCTGAACACCGGGGAGCTGTTTTTT.

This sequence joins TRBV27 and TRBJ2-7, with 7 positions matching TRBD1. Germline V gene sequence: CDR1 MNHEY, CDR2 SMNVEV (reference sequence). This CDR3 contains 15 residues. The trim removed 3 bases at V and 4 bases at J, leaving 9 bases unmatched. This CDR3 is CASSFRYDRAYEQYF. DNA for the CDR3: TGTGCCAGCAGTTTCCGGTACGACAGGGCATACGAGCAGTACTTC.

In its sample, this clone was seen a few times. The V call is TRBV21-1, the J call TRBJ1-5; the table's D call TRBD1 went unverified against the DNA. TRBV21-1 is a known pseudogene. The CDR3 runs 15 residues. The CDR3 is CASSPRSGGYQPQHF. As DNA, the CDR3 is TGTGCCAGCAGCCCTCGATCAGGGGGCTACCAGCCCCAGCATTTT.

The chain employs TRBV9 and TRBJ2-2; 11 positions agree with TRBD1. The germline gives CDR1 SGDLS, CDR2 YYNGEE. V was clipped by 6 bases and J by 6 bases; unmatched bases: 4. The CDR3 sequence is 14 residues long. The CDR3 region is CASTGQGAAGELFF. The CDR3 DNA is TGTGCCAGCACCGGACAGGGGGCCGCCGGGGAGCTGTTTTTT.

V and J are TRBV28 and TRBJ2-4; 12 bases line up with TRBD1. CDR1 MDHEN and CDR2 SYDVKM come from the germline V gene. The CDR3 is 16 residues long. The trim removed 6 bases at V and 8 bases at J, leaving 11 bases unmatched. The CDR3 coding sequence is TGTGCCAGCAGCCCCGGGACAGGGGGCTTTGCGGACATTCAGTACTTC. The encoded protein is CASSPGTGGFADIQYF.

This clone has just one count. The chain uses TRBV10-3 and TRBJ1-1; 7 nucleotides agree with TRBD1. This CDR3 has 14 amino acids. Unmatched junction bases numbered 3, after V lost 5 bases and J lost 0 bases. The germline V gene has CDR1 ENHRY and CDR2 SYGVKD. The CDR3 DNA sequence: TGTGCCATCAGTACCGACAGGGTGAACACTGAAGCTTTCTTT. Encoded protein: CAISTDRVNTEAFF.

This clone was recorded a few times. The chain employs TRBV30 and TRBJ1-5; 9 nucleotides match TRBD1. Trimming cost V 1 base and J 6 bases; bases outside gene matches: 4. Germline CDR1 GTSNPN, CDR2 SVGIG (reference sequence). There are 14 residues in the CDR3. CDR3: CAWSARQGGQPQHF. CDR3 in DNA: TGTGCCTGGAGTGCCAGACAGGGGGGTCAGCCCCAGCATTTT.

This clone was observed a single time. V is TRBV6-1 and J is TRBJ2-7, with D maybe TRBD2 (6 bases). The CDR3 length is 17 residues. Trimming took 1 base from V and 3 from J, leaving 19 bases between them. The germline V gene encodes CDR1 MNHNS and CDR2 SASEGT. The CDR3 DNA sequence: TGTGCCAGCAGTGAAGTGGGGAGGAGGGGTTGGTTCTACGAGCAGTACTTC. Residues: CASSEVGRRGWFYEQYF.

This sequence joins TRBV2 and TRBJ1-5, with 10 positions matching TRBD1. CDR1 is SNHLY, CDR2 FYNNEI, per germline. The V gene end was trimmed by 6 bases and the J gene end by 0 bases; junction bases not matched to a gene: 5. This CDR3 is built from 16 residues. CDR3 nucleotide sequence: TGTGCCAGCAGCGACAGGGGGCGGAATAGCAATCAGCCCCAGCATTTT. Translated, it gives CASSDRGRNSNQPQHF.

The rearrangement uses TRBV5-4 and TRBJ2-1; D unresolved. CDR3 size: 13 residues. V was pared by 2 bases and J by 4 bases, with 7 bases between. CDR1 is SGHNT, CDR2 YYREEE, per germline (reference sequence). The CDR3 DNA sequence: TGTGCCAGCAGCTTTCGAGGTTACAATGAGCAGTTCTTC. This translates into CASSFRGYNEQFF.

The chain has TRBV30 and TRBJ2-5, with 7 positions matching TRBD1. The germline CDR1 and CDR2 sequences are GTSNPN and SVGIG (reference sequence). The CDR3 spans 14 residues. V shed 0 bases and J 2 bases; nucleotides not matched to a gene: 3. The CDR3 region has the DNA TGTGCCTGGAGTGTACAGGGGTATCAAGAGACCCAGTACTTC. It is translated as CAWSVQGYQETQYF. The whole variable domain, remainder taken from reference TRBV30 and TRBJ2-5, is SQTIHQWPATLVQPVGSPLSLECTVEGTSNPNLYWYRQAAGRGLQLLFYSVGIGQISSEVPQNLSASRPQDRQFILSSKKLLLSDSGFYLCAWSVQGYQETQYFGPGTRLLVL.

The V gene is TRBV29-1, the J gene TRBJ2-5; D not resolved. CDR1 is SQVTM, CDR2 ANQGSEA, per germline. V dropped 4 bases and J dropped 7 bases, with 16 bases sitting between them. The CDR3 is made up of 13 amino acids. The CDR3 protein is CSVVSVGEVTQYF. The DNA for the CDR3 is TGCAGCGTTGTAAGCGTGGGTGAGGTGACCCAGTACTTC.

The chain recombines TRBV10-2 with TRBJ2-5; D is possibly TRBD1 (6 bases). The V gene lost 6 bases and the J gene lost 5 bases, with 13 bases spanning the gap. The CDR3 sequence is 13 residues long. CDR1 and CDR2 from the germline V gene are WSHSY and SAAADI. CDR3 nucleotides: TGCGCCAGCAGCCTCGCAGGGGTGGAGACCCAGTACTTC. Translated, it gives CASSLAGVETQYF.